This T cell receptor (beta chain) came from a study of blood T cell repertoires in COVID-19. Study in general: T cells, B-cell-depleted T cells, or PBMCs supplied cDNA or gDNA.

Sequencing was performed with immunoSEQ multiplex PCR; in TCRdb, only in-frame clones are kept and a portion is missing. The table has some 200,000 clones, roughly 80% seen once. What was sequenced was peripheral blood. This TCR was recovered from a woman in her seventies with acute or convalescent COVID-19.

The CDR3 loop reads CASSIARPPQGYEQFF. Here the CDR3 DNA reads TGTGCCAGTAGTATCGCACGCCCACCCCAGGGGTATGAGCAGTTCTTC. The chain recombines TRBV19 with TRBJ2-1; possible D gene TRBD1, 6 bases. The germline V and J ends were trimmed by 3 bases and 8 bases, with 20 bases remaining between them. CDR3 size: 16 residues. In germline, CDR1 is LNHDA, CDR2 SQIVND (reference sequence).